The T cell receptor (beta chain) described here comes from a study of read filtering for tumor transcriptome and immune sequencing. This CDR3 has 16 residues. Unmatched junction bases numbered 4, after V lost 5 bases and J lost 0 bases. From approximately 430 ng of RNA, a library with molecular barcoded alpha/delta and beta/gamma adaptors was made. In TCRdb, the reads were re-called with MiXCR into one record per CDR3 protein. Here the sample spans 120,000 or so distinct CDR3 sequences, 10% to 15% being singletons. Many counts were recorded for this clonotype. V gene TRBV12-3 or TRBV12-4 combines with J gene TRBJ2-6; 7 bases agree with TRBD1. The sequenced sample consisted of a population of CD138-negative cells sorted from bone marrow. The TCR was taken from a donor at least 40 years old with multiple myeloma. This chain's CDR3 is CASSRQGASGANVLTF. The DNA for the CDR3 is TGTGCCAGCAGTAGACAGGGAGCCTCTGGGGCCAACGTCCTGACTTTC.